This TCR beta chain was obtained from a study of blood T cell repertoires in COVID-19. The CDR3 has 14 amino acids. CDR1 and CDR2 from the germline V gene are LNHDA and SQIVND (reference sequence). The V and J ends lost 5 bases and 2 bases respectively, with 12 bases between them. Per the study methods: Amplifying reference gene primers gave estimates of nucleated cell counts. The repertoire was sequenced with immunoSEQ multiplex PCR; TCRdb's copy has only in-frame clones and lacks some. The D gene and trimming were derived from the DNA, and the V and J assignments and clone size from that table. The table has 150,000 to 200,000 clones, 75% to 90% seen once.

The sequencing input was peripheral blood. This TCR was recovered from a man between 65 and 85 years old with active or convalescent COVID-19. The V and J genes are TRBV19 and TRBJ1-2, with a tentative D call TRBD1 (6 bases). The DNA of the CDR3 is TGTGCCAGTAGTCGACAGGCTTCCAACTATGGCTACACCTTC. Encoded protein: CASSRQASNYGYTF.